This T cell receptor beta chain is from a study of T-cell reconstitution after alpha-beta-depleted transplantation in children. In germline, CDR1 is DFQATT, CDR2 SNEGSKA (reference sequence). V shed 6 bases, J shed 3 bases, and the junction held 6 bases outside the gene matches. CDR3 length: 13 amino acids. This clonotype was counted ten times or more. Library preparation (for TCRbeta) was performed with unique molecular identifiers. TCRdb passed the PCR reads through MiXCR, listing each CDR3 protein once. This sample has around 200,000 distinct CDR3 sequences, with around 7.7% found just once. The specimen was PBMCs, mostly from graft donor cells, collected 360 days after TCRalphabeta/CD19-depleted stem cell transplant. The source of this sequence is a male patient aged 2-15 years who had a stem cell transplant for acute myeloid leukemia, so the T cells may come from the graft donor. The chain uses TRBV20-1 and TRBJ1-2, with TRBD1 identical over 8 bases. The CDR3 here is CSAYDRGDYGYTF. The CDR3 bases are TGCAGTGCATACGACAGGGGTGACTATGGCTACACCTTC.